This T cell receptor (beta chain) was captured by sequencing in a study of T cells in Graves' hyperthyroidism and ophthalmopathy. RNA transcripts were the template for amplifying TCR beta CDR3 regions. First-round RT-PCR with HTBI primers amplified the TCR CDR3 region. TCRdb independently ran MiXCR on the multiplex PCR reads; one entry per CDR3 protein. The sample has 80,000 to 100,000 distinct CDR3 sequences; approximately 39% are singletons. As regards this clonotype: A read error is likely, as this CDR3 ends without the conserved phenylalanine or tryptophan.

Germline V gene lookup returns CDR1 SGHRS and CDR2 YFSETQ. V was pared by 5 bases and J by 5 bases, with 17 bases between. CDR3 length: 15 amino acids. The sequenced material came from peripheral blood or thyroid tissue (not recorded which). The TCR originated in a woman aged 25-40 years with Graves' hyperthyroidism. The chain links TRBV5-1 to TRBJ1-5, with D unresolved. CDR3 protein: CASSDGAPGDQPQHL. The CDR3 nucleotides are TGCGCCAGCAGTGATGGAGCCCCCGGGGATCAGCCCCAGCATTTG.